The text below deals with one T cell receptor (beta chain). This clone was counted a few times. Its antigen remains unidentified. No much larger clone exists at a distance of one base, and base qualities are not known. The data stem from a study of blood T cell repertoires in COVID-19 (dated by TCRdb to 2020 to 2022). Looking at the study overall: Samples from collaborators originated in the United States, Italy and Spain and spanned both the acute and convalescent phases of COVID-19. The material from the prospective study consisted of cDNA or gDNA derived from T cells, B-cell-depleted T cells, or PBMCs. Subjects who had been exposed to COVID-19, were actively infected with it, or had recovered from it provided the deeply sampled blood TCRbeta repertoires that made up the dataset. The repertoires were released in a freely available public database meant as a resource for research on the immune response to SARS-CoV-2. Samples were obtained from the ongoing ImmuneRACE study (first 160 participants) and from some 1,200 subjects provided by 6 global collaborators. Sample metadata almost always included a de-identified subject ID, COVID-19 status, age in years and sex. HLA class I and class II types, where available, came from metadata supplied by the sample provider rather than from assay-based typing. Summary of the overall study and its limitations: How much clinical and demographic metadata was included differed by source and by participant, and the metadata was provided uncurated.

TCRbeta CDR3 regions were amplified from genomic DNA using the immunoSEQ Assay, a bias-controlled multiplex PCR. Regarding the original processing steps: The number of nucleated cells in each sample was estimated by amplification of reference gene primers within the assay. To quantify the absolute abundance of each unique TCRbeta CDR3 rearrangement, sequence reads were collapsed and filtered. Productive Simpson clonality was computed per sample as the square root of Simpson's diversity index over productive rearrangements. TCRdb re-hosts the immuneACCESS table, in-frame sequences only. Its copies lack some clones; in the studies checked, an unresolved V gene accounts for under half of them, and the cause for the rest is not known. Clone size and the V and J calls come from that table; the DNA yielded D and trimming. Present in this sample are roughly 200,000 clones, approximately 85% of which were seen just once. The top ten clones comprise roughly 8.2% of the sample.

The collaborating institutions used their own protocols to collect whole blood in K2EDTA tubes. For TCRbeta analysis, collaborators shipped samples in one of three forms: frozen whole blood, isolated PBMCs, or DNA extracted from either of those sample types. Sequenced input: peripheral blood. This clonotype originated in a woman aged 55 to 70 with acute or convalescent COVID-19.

The CDR3 region has the sequence CASSPWAGGAQPQHF. The DNA is as follows: TGTGCCAGTAGTCCCTGGGCGGGGGGCGCCCAGCCCCAGCATTTT. This sequence uses TRBV19 and TRBJ1-5; the D gene is perhaps TRBD1, on 6 matching bases. From the germline V gene (reference sequence), CDR1 is LNHDA and CDR2 is SQIVND. The CDR3 runs 15 amino acids, cysteine and phenylalanine included. The sequence is cut down to CDR3 DNA, 45 bases in frame from base 1. V is clipped by 5 bases and J by 7 bases, and the sequence between their germline boundaries is 18 bases long.